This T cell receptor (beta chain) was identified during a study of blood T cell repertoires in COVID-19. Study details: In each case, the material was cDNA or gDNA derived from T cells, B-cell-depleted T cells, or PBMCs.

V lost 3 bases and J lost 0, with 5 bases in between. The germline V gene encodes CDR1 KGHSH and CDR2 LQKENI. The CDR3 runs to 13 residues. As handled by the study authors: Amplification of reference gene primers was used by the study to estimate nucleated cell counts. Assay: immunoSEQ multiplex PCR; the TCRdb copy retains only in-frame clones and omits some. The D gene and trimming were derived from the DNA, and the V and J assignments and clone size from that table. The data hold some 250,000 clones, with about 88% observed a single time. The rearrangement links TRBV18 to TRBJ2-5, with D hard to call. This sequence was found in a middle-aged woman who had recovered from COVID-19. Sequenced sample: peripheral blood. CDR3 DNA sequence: TGTGCCAGCTCACCCCCGTACCAAGAGACCCAGTACTTC. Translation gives CASSPPYQETQYF.